This T cell receptor (beta chain) is drawn from a study of CD8+ T cells in alopecia areata. In the study overall: Among treated patients, oral tofacitinib was administered at 5 to 10 mg twice daily. General study points: Lesional scalp exceeded normal scalp in clonality, especially in alopecia totalis/universalis.

Alopecia areata patients gave lesional scalp punch biopsies and peripheral blood samples. A few counts support this clone. Its antigen is currently unknown. Following RNA extraction, reverse transcription yielded cDNA that acted as the sequencing template. Some clones are missing from TCRdb's copy, which holds only in-frame ones; the method was immunoSEQ multiplex PCR. Counted here are 9,900 or so clones, approximately 60% occurring once; the ten biggest clones make up around 8%. CDR3 size: 13 residues. Deletions cut 3 bases from V and 0 bases from J, with 5 bases between. Per the germline V gene, CDR1 is SNHLY and CDR2 is FYNNEI.

Source: skin, taken at week 0. The V and J genes are TRBV2 and TRBJ2-5; D unresolved. The sequence derives from a human donor with alopecia areata. CDR3 sequence reads: CASSEGYQETQYF. DNA of the CDR3: TGTGCCAGCAGTGAGGGGTACCAAGAGACCCAGTACTTC.